This TCR beta chain stems from a study of shared clonotypes between healthy human individuals (dated by TCRdb to 2019 to 2021). For context, the study as a whole: Two women and a few men aged 18 to 49 years were included in the cohort. To increase sequencing depth and limit assay-specific biases, TCR repertoire library preparation and sequencing were carried out by different laboratories using diverse techniques. Leukapheresis yielded between about 0.9 and 8.9 billion PBMCs per donor. Per donor, three plates each were used for CD4 naive and CD4 memory, two for CD8 naive, and one for CD8 memory. The study deeply sequenced blood TCR repertoires of several healthy adults to estimate repertoire size and the extent of clonotype sharing between individuals. Broad study findings and their caveats: Pairwise subsampling indicated that sequencing depth was expected to affect the degree of clonotype sharing among donors. Sampling was restricted to blood, and TCR repertoires in tissue are likely to differ from TCR repertoires in blood. Because the study included only a small number of donors, the genetic and exposure-history diversity represented was limited. Naive subsets generally had larger estimated clonotype richness than memory subsets did. Rarefaction of sorted-subset datasets indicated incomplete sequencing despite the large sequencing depth. Higher generation probabilities were observed for clonotypes shared by all four sorted-subset donors than for non-shared clonotypes. When a handful of donors were compared, the shared fraction of clonotypes was about 5.5% for naive CD4, over 3% for naive CD8, 2.3% for memory CD4, and roughly 0.43% for memory CD8.

Between the V and J ends, shortened by 3 bases and 0 bases respectively, the junction contains 9 bases. CDR3 length: 15 amino acids, cysteine to phenylalanine. Left in the record is the CDR3 DNA by itself, 45 bases read in frame from the first base. The germline V gene (reference sequence) gives CDR1 as LNHDA and CDR2 as SQIVND. Healthy HIV-negative adults with no recently reported acute infections or vaccinations were included as donors. Every donor was a Caucasian adult residing in Nashville, Tennessee, USA. Magnetic negative selection was used to enrich CD4+ T cells, after which naive cells were positively selected on CD45RA and the negative fraction became the memory subset. Blood was obtained by leukapheresis, after which PBMCs were separated by Ficoll-Histopaque density gradient centrifugation and cryopreserved in liquid nitrogen vapor phase. Analytical flow cytometry was used to check the purity and quantity of every magnetically sorted T cell population. Genomic DNA was isolated from each sorted fraction and quantified by UV absorbance on a Nanodrop 2000c.

TCR CDR3 regions were amplified from genomic DNA by multiplex PCR using the deep immunoSEQ assay. Extracted genomic DNA from each cell subset was spread evenly across all wells of several immunoSEQ 96-well plates, with each plate serving as a replicate. For sorted subsets, approximately 190 ng of genomic DNA, equivalent to about 30,000 T cell genomes, went into each replicate PCR. The purified libraries were quantified using a Qubit 3.0 fluorometer, sized with a Bioanalyzer 2100, and then quantified again using the KAPA Library Quantification kit. A separate single-read 150-cycle Illumina NextSeq 550 flow cell was used to sequence each immunoSEQ 96-well plate. The paper's processing steps were these. The immunoSEQ output contained only junctional sequences without quality scores, so filtering could not match that applied to full-length reads. To assign V/J genes and CDR3, sequences were annotated against IMGT germline references using PyIR, a Python wrapper for IgBLAST v1.9. Reads with weak V/J assignments (E-value above 1e-6), missing CDR3, stop codons, out-of-frame junctions, or ambiguous translated residues were removed. V3J clonotypes were defined by identical inferred V gene, J gene, and CDR3 amino acid sequence. Percentage overlap between repertoires was computed as shared unique clonotypes divided by the size of the smaller repertoire. Richness of each repertoire was evaluated using RTK rarefaction, the Chao1 estimator, and Recon v2.1 estimates of unobserved clonotypes. Generation probabilities were computed with OLGA for all TCRbeta clonotypes obtained by the gDNA method from several donors. In TCRdb, the immuneACCESS table is reduced to in-frame sequences with V and J assigned. These tables do not hold every clone; where another copy was compared, an unresolved V gene accounts for under half, and the others remain unexplained. The V and J calls and clone size were taken over from that table, and D and trimming were inferred from the DNA. In this sample the table shows some 2,500,000 clones, roughly 93% of which occur a single time. In total, the top ten clones hold about 0.34% of the sample.

Details on this clone: Its antigen target is currently unknown. No base-level quality is on record; no much larger clone is a single base apart.

Input material: naive CD4+ T cells from PBMCs. The cell subset or site label, as the study defines it: CD45RA+ positively selected. This receptor chain uses TRBV19 and TRBJ2-4; the D gene lacks a confident call. The receptor comes from a man aged 18 to 30 in good health. Some clones in this sample may be carry-over from other donors' samples. The CDR3 in this case is CASSIVSAAKNIQYF. In nucleotides, the sequence is TGTGCCAGTAGTATTGTTTCGGCAGCCAAAAACATTCAGTACTTC.